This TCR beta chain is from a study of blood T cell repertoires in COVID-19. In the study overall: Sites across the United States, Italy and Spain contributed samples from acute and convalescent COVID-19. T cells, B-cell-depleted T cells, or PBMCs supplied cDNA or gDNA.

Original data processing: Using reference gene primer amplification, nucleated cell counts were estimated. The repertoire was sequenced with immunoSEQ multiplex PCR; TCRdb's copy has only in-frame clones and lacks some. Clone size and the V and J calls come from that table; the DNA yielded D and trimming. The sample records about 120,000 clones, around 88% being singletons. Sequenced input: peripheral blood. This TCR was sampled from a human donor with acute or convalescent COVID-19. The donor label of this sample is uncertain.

The CDR3 bases are TGTGCCAGCAGCTTCAATGGGCAGGGGGTGCATGGCTACACCTTC. It yields the protein CASSFNGQGVHGYTF. The V call is TRBV5-6, the J call TRBJ1-2; TRBD1 agrees at 7 bases. This CDR3 is built from 15 residues. With V trimmed by 2 bases and J by 6 bases, 10 bases remained unmatched. Germline V lookup: CDR1 SGHDT, CDR2 YYEEEE. Complete variable domain (other parts from reference TRBV5-6 and TRBJ1-2): DAGVTQSPTHLIKTRGQQVTLRCSPKSGHDTVSWYQQALGQGPQFIFQYYEEEERQRGNFPDRFSGHQFPNYSSELNVNALLLGDSALYLCASSFNGQGVHGYTFGSGTRLTVV.